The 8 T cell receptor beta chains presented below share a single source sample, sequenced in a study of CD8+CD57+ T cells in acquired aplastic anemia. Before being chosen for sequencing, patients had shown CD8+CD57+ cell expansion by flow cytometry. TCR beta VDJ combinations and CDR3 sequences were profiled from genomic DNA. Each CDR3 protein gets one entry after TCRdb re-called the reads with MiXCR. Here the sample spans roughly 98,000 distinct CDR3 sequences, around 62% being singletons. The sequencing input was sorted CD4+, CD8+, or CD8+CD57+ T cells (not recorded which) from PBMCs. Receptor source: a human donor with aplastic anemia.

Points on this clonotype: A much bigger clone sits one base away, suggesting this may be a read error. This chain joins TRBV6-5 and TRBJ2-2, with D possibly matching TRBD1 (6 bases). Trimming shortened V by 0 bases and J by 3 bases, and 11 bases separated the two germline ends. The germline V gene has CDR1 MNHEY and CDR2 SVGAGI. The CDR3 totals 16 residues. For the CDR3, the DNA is TGTGCCAGCAGTTACTCTACAGGGAAGCACACCGGGGAGCTGTTTTTT. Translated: CASSYSTGKHTGELFF.

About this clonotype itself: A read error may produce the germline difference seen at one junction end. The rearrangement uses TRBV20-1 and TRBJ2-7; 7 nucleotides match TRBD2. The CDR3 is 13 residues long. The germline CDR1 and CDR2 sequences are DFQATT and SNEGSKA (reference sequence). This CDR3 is CAAWGGETYEQYF. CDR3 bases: TGCGCAGCATGGGGGGGGGAAACCTACGAGCAGTATTTC.

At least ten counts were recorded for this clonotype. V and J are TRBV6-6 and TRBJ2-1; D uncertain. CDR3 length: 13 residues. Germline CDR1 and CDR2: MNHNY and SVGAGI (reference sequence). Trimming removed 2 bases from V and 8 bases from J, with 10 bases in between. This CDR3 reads CASSYRIADEQFF. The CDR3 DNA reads TGTGCCAGCAGTTACCGAATAGCTGATGAGCAGTTCTTC.

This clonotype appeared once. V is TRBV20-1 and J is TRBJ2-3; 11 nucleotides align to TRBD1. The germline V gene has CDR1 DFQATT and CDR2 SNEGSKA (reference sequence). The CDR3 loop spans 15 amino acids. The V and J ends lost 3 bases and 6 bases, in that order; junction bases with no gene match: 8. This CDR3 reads CSASLGQGALDTQYF. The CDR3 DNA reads TGCAGTGCTAGCCTTGGACAGGGGGCGTTGGATACGCAGTATTTT.

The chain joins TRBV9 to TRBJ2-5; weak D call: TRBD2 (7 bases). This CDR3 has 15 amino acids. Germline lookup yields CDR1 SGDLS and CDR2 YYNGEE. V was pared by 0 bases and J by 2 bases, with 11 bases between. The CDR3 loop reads CASSVAGGPQETQYF. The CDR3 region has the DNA TGTGCCAGCAGCGTAGCGGGGGGCCCACAAGAGACCCAGTACTTC.

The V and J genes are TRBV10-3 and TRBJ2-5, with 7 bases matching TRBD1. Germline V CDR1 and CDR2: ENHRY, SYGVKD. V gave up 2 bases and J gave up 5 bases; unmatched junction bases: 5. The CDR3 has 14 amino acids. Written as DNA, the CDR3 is TGTGCCATCAGTGAGACAGGGGTTTCGGAGACCCAGTACTTC. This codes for CAISETGVSETQYF.

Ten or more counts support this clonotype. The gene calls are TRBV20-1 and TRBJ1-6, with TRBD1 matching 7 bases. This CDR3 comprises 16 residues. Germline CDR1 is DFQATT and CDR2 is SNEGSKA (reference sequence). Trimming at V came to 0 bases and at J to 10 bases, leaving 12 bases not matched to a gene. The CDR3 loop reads CSARDMGTAIGSPLHF. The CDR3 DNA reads TGCAGTGCTAGAGATATGGGGACAGCCATAGGGTCACCCCTCCACTTT.

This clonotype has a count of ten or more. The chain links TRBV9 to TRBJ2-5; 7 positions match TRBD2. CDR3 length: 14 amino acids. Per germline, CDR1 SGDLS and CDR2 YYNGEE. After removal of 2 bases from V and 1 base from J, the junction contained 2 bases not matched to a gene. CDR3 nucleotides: TGTGCCAGCAGCGTGGGAGGGGCCCAAGAGACCCAGTACTTC. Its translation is CASSVGGAQETQYF.